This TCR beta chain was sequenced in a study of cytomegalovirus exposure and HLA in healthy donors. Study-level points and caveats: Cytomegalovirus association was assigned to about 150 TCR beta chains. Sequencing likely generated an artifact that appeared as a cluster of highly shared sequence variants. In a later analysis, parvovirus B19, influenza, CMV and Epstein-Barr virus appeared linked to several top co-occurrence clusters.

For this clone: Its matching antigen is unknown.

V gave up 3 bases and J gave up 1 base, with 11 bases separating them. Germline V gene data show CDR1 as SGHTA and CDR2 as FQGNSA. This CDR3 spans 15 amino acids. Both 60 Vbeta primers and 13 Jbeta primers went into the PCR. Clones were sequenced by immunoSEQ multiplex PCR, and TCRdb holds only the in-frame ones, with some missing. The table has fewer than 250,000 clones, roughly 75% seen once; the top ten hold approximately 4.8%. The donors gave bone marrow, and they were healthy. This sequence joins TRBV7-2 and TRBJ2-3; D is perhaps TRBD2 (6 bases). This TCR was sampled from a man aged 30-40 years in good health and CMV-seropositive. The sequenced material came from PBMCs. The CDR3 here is CASSLRGGGTDTQYF. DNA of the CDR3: TGTGCCAGCAGCTTGAGGGGCGGGGGCACAGATACGCAGTATTTT.